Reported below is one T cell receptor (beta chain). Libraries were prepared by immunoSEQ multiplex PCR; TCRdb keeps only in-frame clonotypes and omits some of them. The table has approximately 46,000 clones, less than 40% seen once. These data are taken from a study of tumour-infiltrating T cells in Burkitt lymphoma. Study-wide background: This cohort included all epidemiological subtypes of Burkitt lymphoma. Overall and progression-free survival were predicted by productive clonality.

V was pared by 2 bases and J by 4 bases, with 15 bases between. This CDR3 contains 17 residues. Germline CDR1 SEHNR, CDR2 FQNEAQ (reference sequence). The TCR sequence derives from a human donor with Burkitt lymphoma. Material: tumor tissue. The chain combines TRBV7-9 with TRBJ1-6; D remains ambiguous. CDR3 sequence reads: CASSLRVVGHYNSPLHF. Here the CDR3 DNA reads TGTGCCAGCAGCTTAAGGGTTGTCGGGCATTATAATTCACCCCTCCACTTT.